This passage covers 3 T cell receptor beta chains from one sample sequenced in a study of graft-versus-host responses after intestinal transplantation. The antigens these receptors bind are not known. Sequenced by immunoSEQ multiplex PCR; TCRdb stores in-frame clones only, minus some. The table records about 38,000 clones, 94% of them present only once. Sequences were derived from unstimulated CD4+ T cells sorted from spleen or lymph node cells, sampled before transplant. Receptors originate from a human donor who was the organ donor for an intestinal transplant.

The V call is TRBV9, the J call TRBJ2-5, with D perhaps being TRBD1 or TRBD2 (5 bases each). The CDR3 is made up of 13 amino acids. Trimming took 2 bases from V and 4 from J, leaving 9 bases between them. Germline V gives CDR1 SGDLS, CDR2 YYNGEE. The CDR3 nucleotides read TGTGCCAGCAGCGTGAGGGGCCGAGAGACCCAGTACTTC. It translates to CASSVRGRETQYF.

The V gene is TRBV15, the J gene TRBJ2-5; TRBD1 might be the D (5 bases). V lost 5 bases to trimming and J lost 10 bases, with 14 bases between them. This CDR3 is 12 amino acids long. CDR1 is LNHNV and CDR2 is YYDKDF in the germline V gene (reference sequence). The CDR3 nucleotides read TGTGCCACCAGCGTGGGGCCGTATATCCAGTACTTC. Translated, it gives CATSVGPYIQYF.

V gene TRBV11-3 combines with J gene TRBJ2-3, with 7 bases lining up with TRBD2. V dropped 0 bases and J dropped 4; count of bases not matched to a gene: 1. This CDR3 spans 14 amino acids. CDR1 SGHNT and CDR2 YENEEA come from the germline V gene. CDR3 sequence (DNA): TGTGCCAGCAGCTTAGAGCGGGGGTCAGATACGCAGTATTTT. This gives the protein CASSLERGSDTQYF.